Each of the 14 T cell receptor beta chains below was sequenced from the same sample in a study of shared clonotypes between healthy human individuals. Generated by immunoSEQ multiplex PCR, the TCRdb table keeps only in-frame clones and is missing some. This sample yields a few million clones, of which less than 95% are seen a single time; 0.3% to 0.4% belongs to the top ten. The sequenced sample was naive CD4+ T cells from PBMCs. The subset denotes: CD45RA+ positively selected. The receptors here all came from a man between 18 and 29 years old in good health. Some clones in this sample may be carry-over from other donors' samples.

CDR3 protein: CASSSRDRFYEQYF. DNA of the CDR3: TGTGCCAGCAGTAGCCGGGACAGGTTCTACGAGCAGTACTTC. The rearrangement uses TRBV6-1 and TRBJ2-7; 8 nucleotides line up with TRBD1. CDR1 is MNHNS and CDR2 is SASEGT in the germline V gene. After removal of 5 bases from V and 3 bases from J, the junction contained 6 bases not matched to a gene. This CDR3 spans 14 amino acids.

Of note for this clone: The same CDR3 is also encoded by other DNA sequences in this sample. V is TRBV7-3 and J is TRBJ2-5; 7 nucleotides align to TRBD1. Germline assignment: CDR1 SGHTA and CDR2 FQGTGA. The V and J ends lost 4 bases and 4 bases, in that order; junction bases with no gene match: 3. CDR3 length equals 13 residues. CDR3: CASSSGQRETQYF. CDR3 nucleotide sequence: TGTGCCAGCAGCTCGGGACAGAGAGAGACCCAGTACTTC.

This chain connects TRBV15 to TRBJ1-2; a possible D gene is TRBD1 (5 bases). The CDR3 has 12 amino acids. Germline CDR1 is LNHNV and CDR2 is YYDKDF (reference sequence). The V end lost 8 bases, the J end lost 4 bases, and 11 bases lay between the germline ends. CDR3 region: CATSGTFYGYTF. The CDR3 nucleotides are TGTGCCACCTCCGGGACTTTCTATGGCTACACCTTC.

V and J are TRBV5-4 and TRBJ2-1, with 9 bases fitting TRBD2. V lost 3 bases to trimming and J lost 1 base; unmatched junction nucleotides: 5. The germline gives CDR1 SGHNT, CDR2 YYREEE (reference sequence). This CDR3 region has 16 residues. CDR3 sequence reads: CASSSPAGGSYNEQFF. CDR3 nucleotide sequence: TGTGCCAGCAGCTCACCAGCGGGAGGTTCCTACAATGAGCAGTTCTTC. Combining the CDR3 with reference TRBV5-4 and TRBJ2-1 gives the whole variable domain ETGVTQSPTHLIKTRGQQVTLRCSSQSGHNTVSWYQQALGQGPQFIFQYYREEENGRGNFPPRFSGLQFPNYSSELNVNALELDDSALYLCASSSPAGGSYNEQFFGPGTRLTVL.

This clone appeared once. The chain combines TRBV5-8 with TRBJ2-1; 7 nucleotides line up with TRBD1. The CDR3 runs 15 residues. The germline V gene has CDR1 SGHTS and CDR2 YDEGEE. Unmatched junction bases numbered 8, after V lost 1 base and J lost 7 bases. CDR3 loop: CASSLRGGIWNEQFF. The DNA for the CDR3 is TGTGCCAGCAGCTTGAGAGGGGGCATCTGGAATGAGCAGTTCTTC.

This chain joins TRBV29-1 and TRBJ2-7, with D unclear. The CDR3 contains 11 residues. Germline V lookup: CDR1 SQVTM, CDR2 ANQGSEA. V lost 4 bases and J 2 bases, leaving 6 bases between the germline ends. CDR3 in DNA: TGCAGCGTTGCGCAGGCCTACGAGCAGTACTTC. It yields the protein CSVAQAYEQYF.

This chain uses TRBV28 with TRBJ2-5; the D gene is possibly TRBD1 (6 bases). TRBJ2-7 matches the DNA end more closely, so the J call is doubtful. Germline V gene sequence: CDR1 MDHEN, CDR2 SYDVKM. This CDR3 region has 14 residues. CDR3 amino acids: CASSLGQGKYEQYF. CDR3 in DNA: TGTGCCAGCAGTTTAGGGCAGGGGAAGTACGAGCAGTACTTC.

Turning to this clone: This CDR3 is also generated by other DNA sequences in the sample. The V gene is TRBV6-1, the J gene TRBJ1-2, with a weak D call TRBD1 (5 bases). With 2 bases removed from V and 5 bases from J, the gap between germline ends came to 9 bases. Germline V lookup: CDR1 MNHNS, CDR2 SASEGT. CDR3 length: 13 residues. The CDR3 loop reads CASSERGTYGYTF. CDR3 DNA: TGTGCCAGCAGTGAACGGGGGACGTATGGCTACACCTTC.

The chain uses TRBV6-1 and TRBJ2-2; D unresolved. V lost 4 bases and J 1 base, leaving 4 bases between the germline ends. This CDR3 comprises 13 residues. Germline CDR1 is MNHNS and CDR2 is SASEGT. The CDR3 spells CASSARNTGELFF. The CDR3 coding sequence is TGTGCCAGCAGTGCCAGGAACACCGGGGAGCTGTTTTTT.

The rearrangement uses TRBV15 and TRBJ2-5; 10 bases agree with TRBD2. V was clipped by 1 base and J by 4 bases; unmatched bases: 3. This CDR3 spans 15 amino acids. In germline, CDR1 is LNHNV, CDR2 YYDKDF (reference sequence). The CDR3: CATSRGLAGVETQYF. The CDR3 coding sequence is TGTGCCACCAGCAGAGGGCTAGCGGGGGTAGAGACCCAGTACTTC.

The V and J genes are TRBV28 and TRBJ1-4, with 7 positions matching TRBD1. The CDR3 is 15 residues long. The V and J ends lost 6 bases and 8 bases, in that order; junction bases with no gene match: 12. Germline assignment: CDR1 MDHEN and CDR2 SYDVKM. Written as DNA, the CDR3 is TGTGCCAGCAGAGCAGAGGACAGGTCTAGGGAAAAACTGTTTTTT. Protein sequence: CASRAEDRSREKLFF.

The gene calls are TRBV28 and TRBJ1-5; a weak D match, TRBD1 (5 bases). CDR1 and CDR2 (germline): MDHEN, SYDVKM. Trimming stripped 7 bases from V and 0 bases from J, with 16 bases between. The CDR3 has 16 amino acids. The CDR3 is CASMTLGVYSNQPQHF. As DNA, the CDR3 is TGTGCCAGCATGACTTTAGGGGTCTATAGCAATCAGCCCCAGCATTTT.

J is TRBJ1-2 and V is TRBV7-9; D is unclear. The CDR3 length is 14 residues. V lost 5 bases and J lost 4, with 14 bases in between. Germline values: CDR1 SEHNR, CDR2 FQNEAQ (reference sequence). The CDR3: CASSPQEVRYGYTF. The CDR3, as DNA: TGTGCCAGCAGCCCCCAAGAGGTCCGCTATGGCTACACCTTC.

The chain recombines TRBV9 with TRBJ1-3; D is uncertain. V dropped 3 bases and J dropped 4 bases, with 5 bases sitting between them. Germline V gives CDR1 SGDLS, CDR2 YYNGEE. This CDR3 contains 12 residues. The CDR3 is CASSARGNTIYF. The CDR3 DNA follows: TGTGCCAGCAGCGCCCGGGGAAACACCATATATTTT.